This TCR beta chain was identified during a study of blood T cell repertoires in COVID-19. Profiled with immunoSEQ multiplex PCR; TCRdb holds only in-frame clones, not every one. The data contain 15,000 to 20,000 clones, about 89% of them singletons. Germline lookup yields CDR1 LNHNV and CDR2 YYDKDF (reference sequence). Germline trimming cut 0 bases from V and 8 bases from J; bases unmatched to any gene: 13. The CDR3 has 18 residues. The sequenced sample consisted of peripheral blood. This sequence originates from a woman of 80 years or more with COVID-19, enrolled during active disease. V usage is TRBV15 and J usage is TRBJ1-1, with 12 bases matching TRBD1. CDR3 bases: TGTGCCACCAGCAGAGATCAGGGGGACAGGGGGCCTGATACGGAAGCTTTCTTT. Amino acid sequence: CATSRDQGDRGPDTEAFF.